A single sample gave rise to the 13 T cell receptor beta chains below, sequenced in a study of identical twins' blood T cells. TCRdb independently ran MiXCR on the 5' RACE reads; one entry per CDR3 protein. The table shows 350,000 to 400,000 distinct CDR3 sequences, with 25% to 35% occurring only once. The sample was PBMCs. Receptor source: a woman aged 18-55 years in good health.

The chain is built from TRBV30 and TRBJ2-1; the match to TRBD2 covers 8 bases. Germline CDR1 is GTSNPN and CDR2 is SVGIG (reference sequence). The length of the CDR3 is 12 residues. V lost 7 bases to trimming and J lost 6 bases; unmatched junction nucleotides: 5. CDR3 residues: CALAGQFNEQFF. The CDR3 nucleotides are TGTGCCTTAGCGGGACAATTCAATGAGCAGTTCTTC.

The rearrangement links TRBV19 to TRBJ1-3; D gene unclear. Germline CDR1 LNHDA, CDR2 SQIVND (reference sequence). Between the trimmed V and J ends, which lost 7 bases and 0 bases, there was a span of 13 bases. The CDR3 extends over 15 amino acids. The CDR3 reads CASTVPGRSGNTIYF. In nucleotides, the CDR3 is TGTGCCAGTACCGTACCCGGGCGCTCTGGAAACACCATATATTTT.

V gene TRBV2 combines with J gene TRBJ2-1; TRBD2 is a possible D gene (5 bases). The V and J ends lost 7 bases and 8 bases respectively, with 15 bases between them. From germline, CDR1 is SNHLY and CDR2 FYNNEI. The CDR3 is 13 residues long. CDR3 coding DNA: TGTGCCAGCATGGGAAAGAGGGATGATGAGCAGTTCTTC. Translated: CASMGKRDDEQFF. The whole variable domain, filled in from reference TRBV2 and TRBJ2-1, reads EPEVTQTPSHQVTQMGQEVILRCVPISNHLYFYWYRQILGQKVEFLVSFYNNEISEKSEIFDDQFSVERPDGSNFTLKIRSTKLEDSAMYFCASMGKRDDEQFFGPGTRLTVL.

The V and J genes are TRBV13 and TRBJ2-7, with a weak D call TRBD2 (6 bases). Germline V gene sequence: CDR1 PRHDT, CDR2 FYEKMQ (reference sequence). The ends were cut back, 4 bases at V and 4 bases at J, with 17 bases in the middle. The CDR3 contains 15 residues. CDR3 in amino acids: CASSSRLGGRYEQYF. CDR3 coding DNA: TGTGCCAGCAGCTCAAGACTGGGGGGAAGGTACGAGCAGTACTTC.

A note on this clonotype: One end of the junction does not line up with germline, which may come from a read error. The chain couples TRBV10-3 to TRBJ1-5; no firm D call. This CDR3 has 13 amino acids. Germline loops: CDR1 ENHRY, CDR2 SYGVKD. The DNA for the CDR3 is TGTACCATCAGTGGTTATAGCAATCAGCCCCAGCATTTT. Residues: CTISGYSNQPQHF.

The V gene is TRBV29-1, the J gene TRBJ2-3; D might be TRBD2 (6 bases). The CDR3 consists of 14 residues. Trimming cost V 3 bases and J 2 bases, with 12 bases left between them. The germline CDR1 and CDR2 sequences are SQVTM and ANQGSEA. DNA for the CDR3: TGCAGCGTTGATAACTCGGGGGACACAGATACGCAGTATTTT. Translated, it gives CSVDNSGDTDTQYF.

In this sample, this clonotype turned up a few times. The chain joins TRBV20-1 to TRBJ1-1; the D is unclear. The germline CDR1 and CDR2 sequences are DFQATT and SNEGSKA (reference sequence). The CDR3 extends over 12 amino acids. V lost 0 bases and J 4 bases, leaving 6 bases between the germline ends. In DNA, the CDR3 is TGCAGTGCTAGAGATCTGGTCACTGAAGCTTTCTTT. Amino acids: CSARDLVTEAFF.

The V and J genes are TRBV27 and TRBJ2-4; D is perhaps TRBD2 (7 bases). Germline assignment: CDR1 MNHEY and CDR2 SMNVEV (reference sequence). Trimming stripped 3 bases from V and 5 bases from J, with 17 bases between. The CDR3 is 16 residues long. CDR3 sequence: CASSLVGGLRQNIQYF. In DNA, the CDR3 is TGTGCCAGCAGTTTGGTGGGGGGGCTACGCCAAAACATTCAGTACTTC.

The chain is built from TRBV5-6 and TRBJ1-6; 7 bases agree with TRBD1. Unmatched junction bases numbered 10, after V lost 1 base and J lost 6 bases. The germline V gene has CDR1 SGHDT and CDR2 YYEEEE. There are 17 residues in the CDR3. CDR3 sequence: CASSLRPTGTANSPLHF. The CDR3 nucleotides read TGTGCCAGCAGCTTGAGACCGACCGGGACAGCTAATTCACCCCTCCACTTT.

The chain employs TRBV14 and TRBJ2-1; D might be TRBD2 (5 bases). CDR1 is SGHDN, CDR2 FVKESK, per germline. CDR3 length: 14 residues. The germline V and J ends were trimmed by 3 bases and 5 bases, with 11 bases remaining between them. The CDR3 DNA sequence: TGTGCCAGCAGCCAGAGGGATTTAGACAATGAGCAGTTCTTC. Amino acids: CASSQRDLDNEQFF.

This clonotype appeared a few times. V is TRBV29-1 and J is TRBJ2-7, with unresolved D. The V and J ends lost 4 bases and 0 bases respectively, with 7 bases between them. Germline CDR1 is SQVTM and CDR2 is ANQGSEA. This CDR3 contains 12 residues. The CDR3 here is CSVGSSSYEQYF. CDR3 coding DNA: TGCAGCGTTGGATCTAGCTCCTACGAGCAGTACTTC.

The V and J genes are TRBV2 and TRBJ2-1; 9 bases line up with TRBD1. Germline CDR1 and CDR2: SNHLY and FYNNEI. This CDR3 has 13 amino acids. The junction had 5 bases not matched to a gene; V was cut back by 6 bases and J by 8 bases. The CDR3 coding sequence is TGTGCCAGCAGAGACAGGGGGAATGATGAGCAGTTCTTC. Protein sequence: CASRDRGNDEQFF. The full variable domain, rest sourced from reference TRBV2 and TRBJ2-1, is EPEVTQTPSHQVTQMGQEVILRCVPISNHLYFYWYRQILGQKVEFLVSFYNNEISEKSEIFDDQFSVERPDGSNFTLKIRSTKLEDSAMYFCASRDRGNDEQFFGPGTRLTVL.

The chain couples TRBV24-1 to TRBJ1-2; no clear D. The CDR3 has 15 amino acids. V was pared by 5 bases and J by 2 bases, with 14 bases between. The germline gives CDR1 KGHDR, CDR2 SFDVKD. This CDR3 reads CATSGTGLVNYGYTF. The CDR3 DNA reads as TGTGCCACCAGTGGGACGGGGTTGGTGAACTATGGCTACACCTTC.